A selection of T cell receptor beta chains follows, all from one sample in a study of blood T cell repertoires in COVID-19. Generated by immunoSEQ multiplex PCR, the TCRdb table keeps only in-frame clones and is missing some. Here the sample spans around 250,000 clones, around four fifths being singletons. The sample taken for sequencing was peripheral blood. These receptors all stem from a man aged 25-45 years who had recovered from COVID-19. Each CDR3 is given with its conserved first and last residue. Each record gives: D gene, J gene, clone size, V gene, CDR3 protein, CDR3 DNA. A D gene is named only where the DNA matches it firmly. The listing skips clone size in some rows; elsewhere it reads once, few, many or a size class.

TRBD2,TRBJ2-5,-,TRBV3-1/TRBV3-2,CASSPLSGGRETQYF,TGTGCCAGCAGCCCCTTGAGCGGGGGACGAGAGACCCAGTACTTC
-,TRBJ2-3,-,TRBV2,CASKLGVSRQTDTQYF,TGTGCCAGCAAATTGGGAGTGAGTCGCCAAACAGATACGCAGTATTTT
-,TRBJ1-3,-,TRBV6-6,CASSYLAGGSGTIYF,TGTGCCAGCAGTTACCTTGCGGGGGGATCGGGCACCATATATTTT
-,TRBJ1-2,-,TRBV3-1/TRBV3-2,CASSQDATGIYGYTF,TGTGCCAGCAGCCAAGATGCGACGGGGATTTATGGCTACACCTTC
TRBD1,TRBJ1-3,few,TRBV28,CASSLFQGDGNTIYF,TGTGCCAGCAGTTTATTCCAGGGGGACGGAAACACCATATATTTT
-,TRBJ1-6,once,TRBV25-1,CASSEWVNSNSPLHF,TGTGCCAGCAGTGAATGGGTAAACAGCAATTCACCCCTCCACTTT
TRBD2,TRBJ2-3,-,TRBV7-9,CASSPSIRVGRGADTQYF,TGTGCCAGCAGCCCATCCATCCGAGTGGGGCGGGGGGCAGATACGCAGTATTTT
-,TRBJ1-5,-,TRBV6-1,CASSESRNQPQHF,TGTGCCAGCAGTGAATCGCGGAATCAGCCCCAGCATTTT
-,TRBJ1-2,-,TRBV12-5,CASGLVLPPTGPMGYGYTF,TGTGCTAGTGGTTTGGTACTTCCCCCTACAGGGCCCATGGGCTATGGCTACACCTTC
-,TRBJ1-1,-,TRBV5-5,CASSDWQDTEAFF,TGTGCCAGCAGCGATTGGCAAGACACTGAAGCTTTCTTT
-,TRBJ1-5,-,TRBV5-8,CASSLGVGNQPQHF,TGTGCCAGCAGCTTAGGAGTTGGGAATCAGCCCCAGCATTTT
-,TRBJ2-5,-,TRBV7-8,CASSLSNREETQYF,TGTGCCAGCAGCTTATCTAACAGGGAAGAGACCCAGTACTTC
TRBD1,TRBJ1-3,-,TRBV28,CASSSGGAAGNTIYF,TGTGCCAGCAGTTCAGGGGGAGCCGCTGGAAACACCATATATTTT
-,TRBJ1-2,-,TRBV2,CASSTAGARYGYTF,TGTGCCAGCAGCACTGCAGGGGCCCGCTATGGCTACACCTTC
-,TRBJ2-3,-,TRBV20-1,CSASDRGASTDTQYF,TGCAGTGCTAGTGATCGGGGAGCTAGCACAGATACGCAGTATTTT
-,TRBJ2-3,-,TRBV10-3,CAISESTGDTQYF,TGTGCCATCAGTGAGTCGACGGGAGATACGCAGTATTTT
-,TRBJ1-3,-,TRBV6-6,CASSVQDSINTIYF,TGTGCCAGCAGTGTTCAGGATTCAATAAACACCATATATTTT
TRBD2,TRBJ2-5,-,TRBV28,CASSTLAGLLQETQYF,TGTGCCAGCAGTACCCTAGCGGGACTACTACAAGAGACCCAGTACTTC
-,TRBJ2-3,-,TRBV7-7,CASSSRLREHTDTQYF,TGTGCCAGCAGCTCAAGACTTCGGGAGCACACAGATACGCAGTATTTT
-,TRBJ1-2,-,TRBV12-3/TRBV12-4,CASSLGSNYGYTF,TGTGCCAGCAGTTTGGGCAGTAACTATGGCTACACCTTC
-,TRBJ2-5,-,TRBV10-3,CATGLPQETQYF,TGTGCCACGGGACTTCCTCAAGAGACCCAGTACTTC
-,TRBJ1-1,-,TRBV11-2,CASSVRGTEAFF,TGTGCCAGCAGCGTAAGGGGTACTGAAGCTTTCTTT
TRBD2,TRBJ2-2,-,TRBV7-2,CASSPMRLARELFF,TGTGCCAGCAGCCCGATGAGACTAGCACGGGAGCTGTTTTTT